There are a few counts of the clone carrying this TCR beta chain. This sample is drawn from a study of blood T cells in healthy people across ages. This CDR3 comprises 11 residues. Trimming took 6 bases from V and 12 from J, leaving 12 bases between them. Germline values: CDR1 MNHNY, CDR2 SVGAGI (reference sequence). Using a J-beta primer mix together with a sample-barcoded 5' primer, a second PCR was run for about 6 to 12 cycles. TCRdb processed the 5' RACE reads anew with MiXCR; each CDR3 protein has one entry. Counted here are around 1,100,000 distinct CDR3 sequences, 35% to 40% occurring once; the ten biggest clones make up around 13%. Each of the donors had 8 to 10 milliliters of peripheral blood drawn into EDTA-treated Vacutainer tubes. Each sample provided at least 5 micrograms of extracted total RNA.

The sequencing input was blood. The genes are TRBV6-6 and TRBJ2-1; no clear D. The TCR sequence derives from a young man in good health. In DNA form, the CDR3 reads TGTGCCAGCAGCAACGGAGTGGGGCAGTTCTTC. This translates into CASSNGVGQFF.